Listed here are 9 T cell receptor beta chains from one sample, sequenced in a study of human T cells and chemical hapten exposure. TCRdb itself ran the RACE reads through MiXCR, one entry per CDR3 protein. The sample includes about 200,000 distinct CDR3 sequences, under 30% seen only once; the top ten take under 2.5%. The time point was: patch test 3, about 24 weeks after DPC sensitization. Treatment indicated: therapeutic diphenylcyclopropenone sensitization with weekly scalp DPC. The sequences come from whole blood, collected in connection with sensitization to the hapten diphenylcyclopropenone (DPC). Every receptor here comes from a woman in her thirties or forties with alopecia areata. Some clones in this sample may be carry-over from other donors' samples.

This clonotype was detected ten times or more. The V call is TRBV6-2 or TRBV6-3, the J call TRBJ2-4; 7 bases align to TRBD2. The junction had 15 bases not matched to a gene; V was cut back by 4 bases and J by 6 bases. CDR1 is MNHEY, CDR2 SVGEGT, per germline. The CDR3 extends over 17 amino acids. CDR3 sequence reads: CASSSGLGQGQGNIQYF. The CDR3 region has the DNA TGTGCCAGCAGTTCCGGACTAGGGCAGGGTCAAGGAAACATTCAGTACTTC.

The chain links TRBV28 to TRBJ2-7; the D is unclear. CDR3 length: 12 amino acids. Trimming took 6 bases from V and 6 from J, leaving 12 bases between them. CDR1 is MDHEN and CDR2 is SYDVKM in the germline V gene. In DNA form, the CDR3 reads TGTGCCAGCAGCTTCGGACGGACCGAGCAGTACTTC. Encoded protein: CASSFGRTEQYF.

There are a few counts of this clonotype. This rearrangement joins TRBV7-3 to TRBJ1-5; D uncertain. The CDR3 is 15 amino acids. Germline values: CDR1 SGHTA, CDR2 FQGTGA. Trimming stripped 2 bases from V and 3 bases from J, with 11 bases between. CDR3 protein: CASSLVLRDNQPQHF. DNA for the CDR3: TGTGCCAGCAGCTTAGTGCTTCGGGACAATCAGCCCCAGCATTTT.

Details on this clonotype: At one of its ends the junction is not consistent with the germline gene, which may arise from a read error. The gene calls are TRBV7-7 and TRBJ2-1, with TRBD2 identical over 7 bases. This CDR3 has 14 residues. From germline, CDR1 is SSHAT and CDR2 FNYEAQ (reference sequence). The CDR3 nucleotides read TGTGCTAGCAGCCATCAAAGCGGGGACAATGAGCAGTTCTTC. Protein: CASSHQSGDNEQFF.

The CDR3 spells CSVSAGLFTDTQYF. For the CDR3, the DNA is TGCAGCGTCTCTGCTGGATTGTTCACAGATACGCAGTATTTT. This chain joins TRBV29-1 and TRBJ2-3; D is unclear. Trimming took off 6 bases at V and 2 bases at J, with 15 bases between the two ends. The CDR3 runs 14 residues. CDR1 and CDR2 from the germline V gene are SQVTM and ANQGSEA.

The sample holds a few counts of this clonotype. The rearrangement joins TRBV27 to TRBJ1-5; D not certain. Germline V gene lookup returns CDR1 MNHEY and CDR2 SMNVEV (reference sequence). V gave up 6 bases and J gave up 7 bases, with 13 bases separating them. This CDR3 is built from 13 residues. CDR3 in DNA: TGTGCCAGCAGGCTATCGACCCACCAGCCCCAGCATTTT. Protein: CASRLSTHQPQHF.

The J gene is TRBJ1-1, the V gene TRBV3-1; possible D gene TRBD1, 6 bases. Trimming shortened V by 8 bases and J by 2 bases, and 15 bases separated the two germline ends. The CDR3 loop spans 14 amino acids. Germline lookup yields CDR1 LGHDT and CDR2 YNNKEL (reference sequence). The CDR3 reads CASRERGINTEAFF. As DNA, the CDR3 is TGTGCCAGCCGAGAAAGGGGGATAAACACTGAAGCTTTCTTT.

V usage is TRBV7-2 and J usage is TRBJ1-1; TRBD1 agrees at 7 bases. The V and J ends lost 0 bases and 0 bases, in that order; junction bases with no gene match: 4. The CDR3 is 16 amino acids. CDR1 SGHTA and CDR2 FQGNSA come from the germline V gene. CDR3 in amino acids: CASSLAHRGLNTEAFF. The CDR3 DNA follows: TGTGCCAGCAGCTTAGCCCACAGGGGCCTGAACACTGAAGCTTTCTTT.

The V gene is TRBV4-1, the J gene TRBJ2-3; D is undetermined. V was shortened by 2 bases and J by 5 bases, with 14 bases between the two germline ends. Germline V gene data show CDR1 as MGHRA and CDR2 as YSYEKL. The CDR3 is 15 amino acids. CDR3 bases: TGCGCCAGCAGCCAATGGACCAGTCAAGGAGATACGCAGTATTTT. It is translated as CASSQWTSQGDTQYF.